The 9 T cell receptor beta chains below all came from one sample that was sequenced in a study of T cell responses to AZD1222 COVID-19 vaccine (dated by TCRdb to the early 2020s). Interpreted using the paper, the time point label stands for: baseline before first vaccination. The library was built by means of the immunoSEQ multiplex PCR assay. TCRdb holds this immuneACCESS table with in-frame rearrangements only. Some clones are missing; in checked studies, unresolved V genes explain under half, and the rest has no known cause. This sample holds approximately 130,000 clones; under 95% were observed only once. 2.5% to 4% of the sample is held by the ten biggest clonotypes. The sequences come from peripheral blood, collected on day 0 of AZD1222 vaccination. The receptors originated from an adult in good health.

The chain combines TRBV27 with TRBJ2-1; 9 bases line up with TRBD1. The V and J ends lost 7 bases and 8 bases, in that order; junction bases with no gene match: 6. Germline V gives CDR1 MNHEY, CDR2 SMNVEV (reference sequence). The CDR3 length is 13 residues. CDR3 loop: CASTWTGVDEQFF. In DNA form, the CDR3 reads TGTGCCAGCACCTGGACAGGGGTCGATGAGCAGTTCTTC.

This chain links TRBV28 with TRBJ1-4; no clear D. CDR3 length: 12 amino acids. From germline, CDR1 is MDHEN and CDR2 SYDVKM. Trimming took 6 bases from V and 8 from J, leaving 10 bases between them. DNA for the CDR3: TGTGCCAGCAGAGTATCGGGAGAAAAACTGTTTTTT. Protein product: CASRVSGEKLFF.

This clone appeared once. The V and J genes are TRBV2 and TRBJ1-2; TRBD1 might be the D (5 bases). The V end lost 1 base, the J end lost 5 bases, and 20 bases lay between the germline ends. The CDR3 contains 17 residues. CDR1 SNHLY and CDR2 FYNNEI come from the germline V gene. The CDR3 here is CASSEVLLRGTAYGYTF. CDR3 nucleotides: TGTGCCAGCAGTGAAGTATTACTTCGGGGGACCGCTTATGGCTACACCTTC.

This chain links TRBV10-1 with TRBJ1-5; D perhaps matches TRBD1 (5 bases). The V and J ends lost 6 bases and 0 bases respectively, with 9 bases between them. The CDR3 extends over 14 amino acids. Germline CDR1 reads WNHNN; CDR2 reads SYGVQD (reference sequence). CDR3 protein: CASSPGSSNQPQHF. CDR3 nucleotides: TGCGCCAGCAGCCCAGGGTCTAGCAATCAGCCCCAGCATTTT.

V is TRBV15 and J is TRBJ1-5; D is ambiguous. Germline V lookup: CDR1 LNHNV, CDR2 YYDKDF (reference sequence). This CDR3 is built from 15 residues. Trimming stripped 4 bases from V and 1 base from J, with 11 bases between. CDR3 amino acids: CATSKDLGSNQPQHF. The CDR3 region has the DNA TGTGCCACCAGCAAGGACTTGGGGAGCAATCAGCCCCAGCATTTT.

A word on this clone: An end of the junction does not agree with germline; a read error may underlie this. This sequence joins TRBV2 and TRBJ1-2; 10 positions agree with TRBD1. The germline V gene has CDR1 SNHLY and CDR2 FYNNEI. The CDR3 is made up of 16 amino acids. The CDR3: CATSPGTGARTYGYTF. The CDR3 DNA follows: TGTGCCACCAGTCCCGGGACAGGGGCGAGGACCTATGGCTACACCTTC.

The chain is built from TRBV7-3 and TRBJ2-1; D unclear. Per the germline V gene, CDR1 is SGHTA and CDR2 is FQGTGA. Trimming took 4 bases from V and 7 from J, leaving 14 bases between them. The CDR3 loop spans 14 amino acids. The DNA of the CDR3 is TGTGCCAGCAGCTCAGCCTCTTGGCCAAATGAGCAGTTCTTC. Amino acids: CASSSASWPNEQFF.

The chain joins TRBV30 to TRBJ2-2; 13 bases line up with TRBD2. The J segment lost 7 bases and the V segment lost 2 bases, leaving 7 bases of the junction unmatched. CDR3 length: 16 residues. CDR1 is GTSNPN and CDR2 is SVGIG in the germline V gene (reference sequence). CDR3 region: CAWSWGLAGRVGELFF. For the CDR3, the DNA is TGTGCCTGGAGTTGGGGACTAGCGGGACGAGTCGGGGAGCTGTTTTTT.

The chain links TRBV19 to TRBJ2-2; weak D call: TRBD1 (6 bases). Germline loops: CDR1 LNHDA, CDR2 SQIVND (reference sequence). This CDR3 comprises 14 residues. The V gene lost 5 bases and the J gene lost 5 bases, with 12 bases spanning the gap. CDR3 loop: CASSSRQVTGELFF. In DNA, the CDR3 is TGTGCCAGTAGTTCGAGACAGGTAACCGGGGAGCTGTTTTTT.